This TCR beta chain was retrieved from a study of blood T cell repertoires in COVID-19 (TCRdb year 2020). General notes on the study: Samples from collaborators originated in the United States, Italy and Spain and spanned both the acute and convalescent phases of COVID-19. The prospective study material was composed of cDNA or gDNA derived from T cells, B-cell-depleted T cells, or PBMCs. Deeply sampled blood TCRbeta repertoires from subjects exposed to, actively infected with, or recovered from COVID-19 were included in the dataset. The repertoires were made available in a free public database intended to serve as a resource for research on the immune response to SARS-CoV-2. The samples were drawn from two sources: the first 160 participants of the ongoing ImmuneRACE study, and 950 to 1,500 subjects contributed by 6 global collaborators. Sample metadata almost always included a de-identified subject ID, COVID-19 status, age in years and sex. HLA class I and class II types, where available, came from metadata supplied by the sample provider rather than from assay-based typing.

Participants in the prospective study were aged roughly 18 to 100 years, lived in more than 20 United States geographic areas, and enrolled through a virtual design. Cohort assignment in the prospective study relied on participant-reported clinical history from a screening survey and a study questionnaire. In the prospective study, mobile phlebotomists collected whole blood, serum and a nasopharyngeal or oropharyngeal swab from each participant. Additional blood draws and questionnaires over an approximately 2-month period could optionally be provided by prospective study participants. Before DNA extraction, blood samples from the prospective study were shipped at room temperature or frozen. Beyond this particular receptor, the publication reports: The quantity of clinical and demographic metadata differed by source and by participant and was supplied without curation.

A note on this clone: Which antigen it targets is not known. There are no base qualities to consult, and no much larger clone falls within one base.

CDR1 and CDR2, per the germline V gene (reference sequence), are GTSNPN and SVGIG. Trimmed from V: 7 bases; trimmed from J: 4 bases; junction bases lacking a gene match: 9. The CDR3, cysteine through phenylalanine, is 15 amino acids long. The kept DNA is CDR3 alone, 45 bases in frame from the first base. TCRbeta CDR3 regions were amplified from genomic DNA by means of the immunoSEQ Assay, a bias-controlled multiplex PCR. On the study's bioinformatics: The number of nucleated cells in each sample was estimated from the amplification of reference gene primers within the assay. Sequence reads were collapsed and filtered to measure the absolute abundance of every unique TCRbeta CDR3 rearrangement. For each sample, productive Simpson clonality was calculated by taking the square root of Simpson's diversity index across productive rearrangements. TCRdb took this table from immuneACCESS and kept in-frame rearrangements with V and J called. Such tables lack part of the clones; where checked against another copy, unresolved V genes explain under half of the gap, and the rest is unexplained. V, J and clone size reflect that table, while D and trimming were determined from the DNA. This sample lists 200,000 or so clones; 80% to 90% were detected once. Together, the top ten hold approximately 3.5% of the sample.

Sequenced sample: PBMCs or T cells enriched from blood (not recorded which). This TCR was recovered from a woman aged 18-29 years in a cohort exposed to, infected with or recovered from COVID-19 (not recorded which). The chain employs TRBV30 and TRBJ2-7; a stretch of 14 junction bases matches TRBD2. The nucleotide sequence reads as follows: TGTGCCTCCGAACGGACTAGCGGGAGGATTTACGAGCAGTACTTC. Its coded protein is CASERTSGRIYEQYF.